This TCR beta chain is from a study of shared clonotypes between healthy human individuals. Trimming removed 6 bases from V and 0 bases from J, with 15 bases in between. The CDR3 runs 17 residues. Germline values: CDR1 LNHDA, CDR2 SQIVND (reference sequence). Some clones are missing from TCRdb's copy, which holds only in-frame ones; the method was immunoSEQ multiplex PCR. The sample consists of approximately 180,000 clones, approximately 95% of them appearing once. V gene TRBV19 combines with J gene TRBJ2-6; D is unresolved. The receptor's source is a woman aged 25 to 39 in good health. Sequenced input: naive CD4+ T cells sorted from blood. The subset was: CD45RA+ positively selected. In DNA form, the CDR3 reads TGTGCCAGTAGCGAGGTGGGAATGATCTCTGGGGCCAACGTCCTGACTTTC. Residues: CASSEVGMISGANVLTF.